The clone carrying this TCR beta chain has a handful of counts. Antigen specificity is unknown. This sample stems from a study of CD8 T cells in ankylosing spondylitis. General study points: Made up of fewer than 10 highly homologous variants, a TCR beta motif appeared characteristic of ankylosing spondylitis blood.

Germline CDR1 and CDR2: SGHTA and FQGNSA. The CDR3 loop spans 13 amino acids. The V end was cut by 7 bases, the J end by 6 bases, with 15 bases between. Quantitative barcoded 5'-RACE was used to prepare TCR beta libraries. TCRdb ran MiXCR on the 5' RACE reads and lists one entry per CDR3 protein. There are 200,000 to 250,000 distinct CDR3 sequences in the sample; 7.3% occur only once, and approximately 14% lies in the top ten. The genes are TRBV7-2 and TRBJ1-2, with TRBD1 as a possible D gene (5 bases). The clonotype was recovered from a male donor with ankylosing spondylitis. The sequencing sample was made of blood, either unsorted or a sorted T cell fraction (not recorded which). CDR3 nucleotides: TGTGCCAGCACCTCGACAGCCTTTAATGGCTACACCTTC. As protein: CASTSTAFNGYTF.